Shown below are 6 T cell receptor beta chains from a single sample sequenced in a study of blood T cell repertoires in COVID-19. Here immunoSEQ multiplex PCR was the method, and the copy in TCRdb shows in-frame clones only, minus some. The data show tens of thousands of clones, around 75% seen once. Source material: peripheral blood. The receptor source for this set is a man aged 65 to 85 with COVID-19, enrolled during active disease.

V and J are TRBV5-1 and TRBJ2-3, with 7 bases matching TRBD1. CDR3 length: 14 amino acids. Germline V gives CDR1 SGHRS, CDR2 YFSETQ. The junction had 3 bases not matched to a gene; V was cut back by 3 bases and J by 2 bases. The CDR3 DNA follows: TGCGCCAGCAGCTCGACAGGGTCCACAGATACGCAGTATTTT. Amino acid sequence: CASSSTGSTDTQYF.

This clone has just one count. The gene calls are TRBV6-2 or TRBV6-3 and TRBJ1-1, with D perhaps TRBD1 (6 bases). The ends were cut back, 6 bases at V and 0 bases at J, with 20 bases in the middle. CDR3 length: 17 residues. Germline loops: CDR1 MNHEY, CDR2 SVGEGT. The chain's CDR3 is CASSQSTSGTLNTEAFF. CDR3 nucleotide sequence: TGTGCCAGCAGCCAATCCACCTCCGGGACACTGAACACTGAAGCTTTCTTT.

The genes are TRBV10-2 and TRBJ2-7, with 8 bases matching TRBD1. J lost 0 bases, V lost 6 bases, and 4 bases had no gene match. CDR3 size: 14 residues. CDR1 and CDR2 (germline): WSHSY, SAAADI. The DNA for the CDR3 is TGCGCCAGCAGGGCCGGGACAGGCTCCTACGAGCAGTACTTC. This translates into CASRAGTGSYEQYF.

This clone was observed at least ten times. The V gene is TRBV6-5, the J gene TRBJ1-1; D not certain. The V gene's germline CDR1 is MNHEY and CDR2 SVGAGI. The CDR3 contains 13 residues. Trimming took 3 bases from V and 5 from J, leaving 10 bases between them. CDR3 DNA sequence: TGTGCCAGCAGTTATGACGGAGGTACTGAAGCTTTCTTT. Protein sequence: CASSYDGGTEAFF.

This clone was seen more than once but under ten times. This chain uses TRBV4-1 with TRBJ1-1; 8 bases map to TRBD1. The ends lost 0 bases at V and 4 bases at J; junction bases unmatched: 4. CDR1 and CDR2 (germline): MGHRA, YSYEKL. CDR3 length: 15 residues. The CDR3 region has the DNA TGCGCCAGCAGCCAAGATTCCGGACAGGGCACTGAAGCTTTCTTT. Translating it yields CASSQDSGQGTEAFF.

This clone appeared once. The gene calls are TRBV30 and TRBJ2-1, with 7 bases matching TRBD2. The CDR3 runs to 16 residues. V lost 8 bases and J lost 0; bases outside the gene matches: 13. Germline V gene lookup returns CDR1 GTSNPN and CDR2 SVGIG (reference sequence). The CDR3 nucleotides are TGTGCCGGGATGGTCCGTCTAGCGGTCTCCTACAATGAGCAGTTCTTC. Its protein product is CAGMVRLAVSYNEQFF.